This T cell receptor (beta chain) was recovered during a study of cytomegalovirus exposure and HLA in healthy donors. Overall study findings and caveats: Apart from CMV serostatus, no immune exposure information was available. In a later analysis, TCR association rates varied by HLA locus: DRB1 most, HLA-C fewest. Common viral pathogens seemed to be connected with several of the most significant clusters, according to a later analysis.

The length of the CDR3 is 17 residues. The V gene's germline CDR1 is PRHDT and CDR2 FYEKMQ (reference sequence). After removal of 4 bases from V and 4 bases from J, the junction contained 10 bases not matched to a gene. As for this clone: The target antigen is unknown.

PCR amplification relied on 60 Vbeta primers (plus 13 Jbeta primers). Using immunoSEQ multiplex PCR, the repertoire was profiled, and TCRdb retains in-frame clones only, with some absent. The sample consists of more than 140,000 clones, about 80% of them appearing once. The origin of this receptor is a woman aged 40 to 50 in good health and CMV-seronegative. The sequenced material came from PBMCs. The gene calls are TRBV13 and TRBJ2-3, with 11 bases that match TRBD1. The CDR3, as DNA: TGTGCCAGCAGCTCCTGGGGACAGGGGGGAGACGCAGATACGCAGTATTTT. This encodes CASSSWGQGGDADTQYF.